These 27 T cell receptor beta chains were all obtained from the same sample, sequenced in a study of T cell repertoires in cytomegalovirus infection. TCRdb re-called the reads through MiXCR, storing one row per CDR3 protein. Among about 740,000 distinct CDR3 sequences listed, approximately 34% were seen once. Sample: PBMCs. The source is a human donor in good health (CMV status not recorded). Some clones in this sample may be carry-over from other donors' samples.

The chain is built from TRBV4-2 and TRBJ1-1, with 9 nucleotides matching TRBD1. Germline CDR1 reads LGHNA; CDR2 reads YNFKEQ. V dropped 7 bases and J dropped 5; count of bases not matched to a gene: 14. This CDR3 contains 16 residues. As DNA, the CDR3 is TGTGCCAGCACCCCGGGTGACAGGGGGGCCGGTACTGAAGCTTTCTTT. Residues: CASTPGDRGAGTEAFF.

J is TRBJ1-1 and V is TRBV20-1, with D perhaps TRBD1 (5 bases). The CDR3 covers 11 residues. In germline, CDR1 is DFQATT, CDR2 SNEGSKA (reference sequence). Trimming took off 5 bases at V and 7 bases at J, with 11 bases between the two ends. The DNA for the CDR3 is TGCAGTGCTCATCGAAGGGGTGAAGCTTTCTTT. This translates into CSAHRRGEAFF.

This clonotype was seen a handful of times. The V and J genes are TRBV12-3 or TRBV12-4 and TRBJ1-1; D not certain. This CDR3 has 13 amino acids. Between the trimmed V and J ends, which lost 6 bases and 3 bases, there was a span of 11 bases. The CDR3: CASSPHEDTEAFF. For the CDR3, the DNA is TGTGCCAGCAGCCCCCATGAGGACACTGAAGCTTTCTTT.

The sample holds a few counts of this clonotype. The rearrangement uses TRBV20-1 and TRBJ1-1, with D perhaps matching TRBD1 (6 bases). This CDR3 contains 15 residues. Trimming took 6 bases from V and 0 from J, leaving 17 bases between them. Germline CDR1 reads DFQATT; CDR2 reads SNEGSKA (reference sequence). CDR3 sequence reads: CSADRGGIMNTEAFF. In nucleotides, the CDR3 is TGCAGTGCCGACAGAGGGGGGATCATGAACACTGAAGCTTTCTTT.

This chain joins TRBV7-3 and TRBJ2-4; D uncertain. The CDR3 consists of 15 residues. Germline CDR1 reads SGHTA; CDR2 reads FQGTGA. The V end was cut by 3 bases, the J end by 0 bases, with 9 bases between. CDR3 sequence reads: CASSFATKAKNIQYF. CDR3 nucleotides: TGTGCCAGCAGCTTCGCTACCAAAGCCAAAAACATTCAGTACTTC.

This chain joins TRBV27 and TRBJ2-1; D might be TRBD2 (6 bases). Germline V CDR1 and CDR2: MNHEY, SMNVEV (reference sequence). Trimming cost V 1 base and J 8 bases, with 9 bases left between them. CDR3 length: 13 residues. DNA of the CDR3: TGTGCCAGCAGTTTATTGGAGGGCGATGAGCAGTTCTTC. Its protein product is CASSLLEGDEQFF.

The CDR3: CSARDLRTYGYTF. Here the CDR3 DNA reads TGCAGTGCTAGAGATCTTCGAACCTATGGCTACACCTTC. The V gene is TRBV20-1, the J gene TRBJ1-2; D call uncertain. This CDR3 is built from 13 residues. CDR1 is DFQATT, CDR2 SNEGSKA, per germline (reference sequence). The V and J ends lost 0 bases and 4 bases respectively, with 9 bases between them.

The chain combines TRBV19 with TRBJ1-1; D gene uncertain. The CDR3 has 12 amino acids. V was trimmed by 3 bases and J by 4 bases, leaving 6 bases between them. Germline assignment: CDR1 LNHDA and CDR2 SQIVND (reference sequence). The CDR3 nucleotides are TGTGCCAGTAGTATGGCGGGCACTGAAGCTTTCTTT. It encodes CASSMAGTEAFF.

There are a few counts of this clonotype. The chain has TRBV18 and TRBJ1-1; 9 nucleotides match TRBD1. After removal of 1 base from V and 5 bases from J, the junction contained 8 bases not matched to a gene. This CDR3 contains 16 residues. In germline, CDR1 is KGHSH, CDR2 LQKENI. The CDR3 sequence: CASSPRRTGDGTEAFF. CDR3 DNA sequence: TGTGCCAGCTCACCACGCCGGACAGGGGATGGTACTGAAGCTTTCTTT.

The chain carries TRBV28 and TRBJ1-2; perhaps TRBD1 as D (6 bases). The CDR3 loop spans 14 amino acids. V was pared by 3 bases and J by 4 bases, with 12 bases between. Looked up from germline, CDR1 is MDHEN and CDR2 is SYDVKM. The CDR3 sequence is CASSFQGLFYGYTF. CDR3 in DNA: TGTGCCAGCAGTTTTCAGGGGCTATTCTATGGCTACACCTTC.

The chain employs TRBV28 and TRBJ2-1; D might be TRBD2 (5 bases). The CDR3 loop spans 15 amino acids. In germline, CDR1 is MDHEN, CDR2 SYDVKM. V lost 3 bases to trimming and J lost 0 bases, with 9 bases between them. CDR3 sequence reads: CASSFSGLSYNEQFF. The CDR3 DNA sequence: TGTGCCAGCAGTTTTTCCGGACTCTCCTACAATGAGCAGTTCTTC.

V gene TRBV20-1 combines with J gene TRBJ1-5; 10 bases match TRBD1. The CDR3 runs to 15 residues. V dropped 4 bases and J dropped 2; count of bases not matched to a gene: 5. Germline V gives CDR1 DFQATT, CDR2 SNEGSKA (reference sequence). The CDR3 coding sequence is TGCAGTGCTACCCGACAGGGGGCAGGCAATCAGCCCCAGCATTTT. It specifies CSATRQGAGNQPQHF.

Comment on this clonotype: This may be a read error: a much more frequent sequence differs by one nucleotide. The chain is built from TRBV12-3 or TRBV12-4 and TRBJ2-7; D call uncertain. This CDR3 has 14 amino acids. The V and J ends lost 7 bases and 6 bases respectively, with 19 bases between them. CDR3 residues: CASTQGGSPLEQYF. CDR3 in DNA: TGTGCCAGCACCCAAGGCGGCAGCCCCCTCGAGCAGTACTTC.

This clonotype was picked up many times. This chain uses TRBV28 with TRBJ2-2, with no clear D. This CDR3 spans 12 amino acids. The germline V gene has CDR1 MDHEN and CDR2 SYDVKM. With 6 bases removed from V and 4 bases from J, the gap between germline ends came to 6 bases. The CDR3, as DNA: TGTGCCAGCAGCTTTAGCACCGGGGAGCTGTTTTTT. Translating it yields CASSFSTGELFF.

This clonotype was detected once. V is TRBV7-6 and J is TRBJ1-3; D perhaps matches TRBD1 (5 bases). CDR1 is SGHVS and CDR2 is FNYEAQ in the germline V gene. The CDR3 extends over 16 amino acids. V dropped 7 bases and J dropped 0 bases, with 16 bases sitting between them. The DNA for the CDR3 is TGTGCCAGCACCCCGACCATAGGGGCCTCTGGAAACACCATATATTTT. Its protein is CASTPTIGASGNTIYF.

A few counts support this clonotype. This rearrangement joins TRBV7-9 to TRBJ2-4, with D perhaps TRBD1 or TRBD2 (5 bases each). The length of the CDR3 is 17 residues. Germline V CDR1 and CDR2: SEHNR, FQNEAQ (reference sequence). Between the trimmed V and J ends, which lost 5 bases and 3 bases, there was a span of 20 bases. Written as DNA, the CDR3 is TGTGCCAGCAGCCTTCCACGGGGCGGTCTAGGCAAAAACATTCAGTACTTC. Its translation: CASSLPRGGLGKNIQYF.

J is TRBJ2-3 and V is TRBV20-1, with 9 positions matching TRBD2. Germline CDR1 reads DFQATT; CDR2 reads SNEGSKA (reference sequence). This CDR3 region has 17 residues. V was clipped by 0 bases and J by 1 base; unmatched bases: 8. CDR3 protein: CSARDPPWTSGTDTQYF. DNA for the CDR3: TGCAGTGCTAGAGATCCCCCTTGGACTAGCGGCACAGATACGCAGTATTTT.

This rearrangement joins TRBV24-1 to TRBJ2-7, with D perhaps TRBD1 or TRBD2 (5 bases each). The CDR3 loop spans 15 amino acids. Germline V gene lookup returns CDR1 KGHDR and CDR2 SFDVKD. V lost 1 base to trimming and J lost 5 bases, with 14 bases between them. CDR3 region: CATSDLPGRGNEQYF. DNA of the CDR3: TGTGCCACCAGTGATTTACCGGGGCGTGGGAACGAGCAGTACTTC.

This rearrangement joins TRBV6-1 to TRBJ2-3, with 13 positions matching TRBD2. The CDR3 is made up of 16 amino acids. V shed 5 bases, J shed 2 bases, and the junction held 4 bases outside the gene matches. The germline V gene encodes CDR1 MNHNS and CDR2 SASEGT. In DNA form, the CDR3 reads TGTGCCAGCAGTAGGGGACTAGCGGGGACCACAGATACGCAGTATTTT. It translates to CASSRGLAGTTDTQYF.

The V gene is TRBV20-1, the J gene TRBJ2-1; no definite D call. Germline V lookup: CDR1 DFQATT, CDR2 SNEGSKA (reference sequence). The CDR3 totals 12 residues. Trimming left V 3 bases short and J 9 bases short, with 12 bases between. This chain's CDR3 is CSASPLVVEQFF. Written as DNA, the CDR3 is TGCAGTGCTAGTCCCCTAGTCGTTGAGCAGTTCTTC.

This chain uses TRBV29-1 with TRBJ2-7; D unresolved. This CDR3 is built from 11 residues. From germline, CDR1 is SQVTM and CDR2 ANQGSEA. V lost 7 bases and J 5 bases, leaving 12 bases between the germline ends. The CDR3 DNA sequence: TGCAGCGGCCGAGGAAACAACGAGCAGTACTTC. The encoded protein is CSGRGNNEQYF.

The gene calls are TRBV7-9 and TRBJ1-4; D is unresolved. This CDR3 has 14 residues. Germline CDR1 is SEHNR and CDR2 is FQNEAQ (reference sequence). Trimming shortened V by 1 base and J by 7 bases, and 10 bases separated the two germline ends. The CDR3 DNA is TGTGCCAGCAGCTTAGAGGTCCGAGGTGAAAAACTGTTTTTT. This gives the protein CASSLEVRGEKLFF.

In this sample, this clonotype turned up a few times. The J gene is TRBJ1-1, the V gene TRBV19, with 10 bases identical to TRBD1. V dropped 2 bases and J dropped 1; count of bases not matched to a gene: 7. The CDR3 totals 17 residues. Germline V lookup: CDR1 LNHDA, CDR2 SQIVND (reference sequence). CDR3 coding DNA: TGTGCCAGTAGTATAATAGGAGGGGACAGGGGGAACACTGAAGCTTTCTTT. Its protein product is CASSIIGGDRGNTEAFF.

This chain links TRBV7-9 with TRBJ1-4; possible D gene TRBD1, 5 bases. There are 16 residues in the CDR3. V lost 5 bases and J 7 bases, leaving 20 bases between the germline ends. Germline CDR1 and CDR2: SEHNR and FQNEAQ (reference sequence). The CDR3 sequence: CASSLSNEGPSEKLFF. As DNA, the CDR3 is TGTGCCAGCAGCCTCTCGAACGAGGGACCCAGTGAAAAACTGTTTTTT.

This clonotype came up a few times. The chain has TRBV20-1 and TRBJ2-2, with unresolved D. Trimming took off 1 base at V and 2 bases at J, with 5 bases between the two ends. CDR3 length: 13 residues. The germline V gene encodes CDR1 DFQATT and CDR2 SNEGSKA (reference sequence). The CDR3 sequence is CSARVGNTGELFF. CDR3 DNA sequence: TGCAGTGCTAGAGTCGGTAACACCGGGGAGCTGTTTTTT.

This clonotype has just a few counts. The chain's CDR3 is CASSYSFPAGGTDTQYF. The CDR3 region has the DNA TGTGCCAGCAGTTACTCGTTCCCAGCGGGGGGCACAGATACGCAGTATTTT. The chain couples TRBV6-2 or TRBV6-3 to TRBJ2-3; TRBD2 aligns across 8 bases. The CDR3 is 17 amino acids. Looked up from germline, CDR1 is MNHEY and CDR2 is SVGEGT. The J segment lost 1 base and the V segment lost 0 bases, leaving 6 bases of the junction unmatched.

In this sample, this clonotype turned up once. The chain recombines TRBV6-1 with TRBJ2-7; 8 nucleotides match TRBD1. This CDR3 has 15 amino acids. The junction had 12 bases not matched to a gene; V was cut back by 7 bases and J by 4 bases. CDR1 MNHNS and CDR2 SASEGT come from the germline V gene. CDR3 sequence: CASISGQAFGYEQYF. DNA for the CDR3: TGTGCCAGCATCTCGGGACAGGCGTTTGGGTACGAGCAGTACTTC.